What follows describes a single T cell receptor (beta chain). This clone has only a few counts. No cognate antigen has been identified for it. Nothing much larger sits one base from this clone, and base qualities are not available. This sample was taken from a study of shared clonotypes between healthy human individuals (dated by TCRdb to 2019 to 2021). Study-level background: The cohort included a few men and a couple of women between 18 and 49 years of age. To increase sequencing depth and limit assay-specific biases, TCR repertoire library preparation and sequencing were carried out by different laboratories using diverse techniques. To estimate repertoire size and how much clonotype sharing occurs between individuals, the study deeply sequenced the blood TCR repertoires of several healthy adults. For each donor, CD4 naive and CD4 memory were each given three plates, CD8 naive was given two plates, and CD8 memory was given one plate. Per donor, leukapheresis produced somewhere between about 0.94 and 10 billion PBMCs. The study at large found these results: Sampling was restricted to blood, and TCR repertoires in tissue are likely to differ from TCR repertoires in blood. Pairwise subsampling indicated that sequencing depth was expected to affect the degree of clonotype sharing among donors. Naive subsets generally had larger estimated clonotype richness than memory subsets did. Even with the large sequencing depth, rarefaction of the sorted-subset datasets indicated that sequencing was incomplete. The small number of donors limited the genetic and exposure-history diversity represented. Higher generation probabilities were observed for clonotypes shared by all four sorted-subset donors than for non-shared clonotypes. Across several donors, roughly 5.4% of naive CD4, 3.5% of naive CD8, 2.3% of memory CD4, and about 0.44% of memory CD8 clonotypes were shared.

TCR CDR3 regions were amplified from genomic DNA by multiplex PCR using the deep immunoSEQ assay. Extracted genomic DNA from each cell subset was spread evenly across all wells of several immunoSEQ 96-well plates, with each plate serving as a replicate. For sorted subsets, around 0.2 ug genomic DNA, equal to tens of thousands of T cell genomes, was loaded into each replicate PCR. The purified libraries were quantified using a Qubit 3.0 fluorometer, sized with a Bioanalyzer 2100, and then quantified again using the KAPA Library Quantification kit. A separate single-read 150-cycle Illumina NextSeq 550 flow cell was used to sequence each immunoSEQ 96-well plate. Concerning the study's data processing: Because only junctional sequences without quality scores were contained in the immunoSEQ output, filtering matching that applied to full-length reads could not be performed. To assign V/J genes and CDR3, sequences were annotated against IMGT germline references using PyIR, a Python wrapper for IgBLAST v1.9. Any read was removed if the V/J assignment was weak (E-value above 1e-6), the CDR3 was missing, or the read contained stop codons, out-of-frame junctions, or ambiguous translated residues. V3J clonotypes were defined as sequences sharing the same inferred V gene, J gene, and CDR3 amino acid sequence. Percentage overlap between repertoires was computed as shared unique clonotypes divided by the size of the smaller repertoire. Three approaches were used to assess repertoire richness: RTK rarefaction, the Chao1 estimator, and Recon v2.1 estimates of unobserved clonotypes. For all TCRbeta clonotypes obtained by the gDNA method from a few donors, generation probabilities were computed with OLGA. Entries here come from immuneACCESS through TCRdb and include only in-frame sequences with V and J called. Some clones fail to appear in such tables; in the studies checked, an unresolved V gene covers under half of the shortfall, and the cause of the remainder is unknown. That table furnishes V, J and clone size, whereas the DNA furnished D and trimming. The sample includes approximately 600,000 clones, with 85% to 95% observed a single time. The top ten hold approximately 0.11% of the sample.

CD8 naive samples consisted of CD45RO-negative cells that were positively selected for CCR7, yielding a CD45RA+CCR7+ population without TemRA cells. The donors were healthy, HIV-negative adults with no recently reported acute infections or vaccinations. Only Caucasian adults living in Nashville, Tennessee, USA were represented among the donors. After blood collection by leukapheresis, PBMCs were isolated using Ficoll-Histopaque density gradient centrifugation and then cryopreserved in the vapor phase of liquid nitrogen. Analytical flow cytometry was used to check the purity and quantity of each magnetically sorted T cell population. From each sorted fraction, genomic DNA was isolated and quantified by UV absorbance on a Nanodrop 2000c. The material sequenced was naive CD8+ T cells sorted from blood. The sample's cell subset or site label, in plain terms: CD45RA+CCR7+. This clonotype originated in a woman in her thirties in good health.

The CDR3 reads CASSQEYASGETQYF. The DNA sequence is as follows: TGCGCCAGCAGCCAAGAATATGCTAGCGGAGAGACCCAGTACTTC. The rearranged chain carries TRBV4-1 and TRBJ2-5, with 7 bases matching TRBD2. CDR1 and CDR2 are read off the germline V gene as MGHRA and YSYEKL. Germline trimming: 0 bases from V, 4 bases from J; junction bases outside gene matches: 5. The CDR3 has 15 amino acids, counting the end cysteine and phenylalanine. The read is trimmed to its CDR3 DNA, 45 bases read in frame from base 1.